The 2 T cell receptor beta chains given below trace back to one sample, sequenced in a study of technical replicates of blood from a few donors. The assay was immunoSEQ multiplex PCR, and TCRdb's table has in-frame clones only and misses some. In the table there are 87,000 or so clones, about 91% of which are singletons. The specimen was T cells isolated from PBMCs. Every receptor here comes from a human donor in good health.

The genes are TRBV7-8 and TRBJ2-7; the match to TRBD1 covers 7 bases. This CDR3 has 15 amino acids. V gave up 1 base and J gave up 4 bases; unmatched junction bases: 7. Germline V lookup: CDR1 SGHVS, CDR2 FQNEAQ. CDR3: CASSLVSPGGYEQYF. CDR3 in DNA: TGTGCCAGCAGCTTAGTGAGCCCAGGGGGTTACGAGCAGTACTTC.

The V call is TRBV25-1, the J call TRBJ1-1, with 10 bases identical to TRBD1. The CDR3 loop spans 15 amino acids. V gave up 7 bases and J gave up 3 bases; unmatched junction bases: 8. Germline-derived CDR1 and CDR2 are MGHDK and SYGVNS. In DNA, the CDR3 is TGTGCCAGCACTATGACAGGGGGCGTAGACACTGAAGCTTTCTTT. It specifies CASTMTGGVDTEAFF.